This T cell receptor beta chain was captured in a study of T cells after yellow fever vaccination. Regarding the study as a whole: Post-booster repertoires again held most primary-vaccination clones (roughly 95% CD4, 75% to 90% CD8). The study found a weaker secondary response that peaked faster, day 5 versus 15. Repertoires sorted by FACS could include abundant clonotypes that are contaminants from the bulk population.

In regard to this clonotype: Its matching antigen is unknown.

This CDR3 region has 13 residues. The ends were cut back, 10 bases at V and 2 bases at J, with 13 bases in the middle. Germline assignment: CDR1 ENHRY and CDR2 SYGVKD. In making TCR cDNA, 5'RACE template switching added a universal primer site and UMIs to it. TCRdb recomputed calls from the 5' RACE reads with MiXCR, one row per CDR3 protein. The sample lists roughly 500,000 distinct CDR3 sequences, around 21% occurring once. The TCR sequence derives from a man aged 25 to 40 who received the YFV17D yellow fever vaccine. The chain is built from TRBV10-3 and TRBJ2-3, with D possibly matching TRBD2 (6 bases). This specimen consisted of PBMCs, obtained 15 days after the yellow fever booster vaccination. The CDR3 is CASRESDTDTQYF. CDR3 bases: TGTGCCAGCCGGGAGTCAGACACAGATACGCAGTATTTT.